The source of this TCR beta chain is a study of blood T cell repertoires in COVID-19. The assay was immunoSEQ multiplex PCR, and TCRdb's table has in-frame clones only and misses some. The sample contains about 320,000 clones, more than 75% of which appear only once. Germline V CDR1 and CDR2: SQVTM, ANQGSEA. The CDR3 contains 12 residues. Trimming stripped 4 bases from V and 4 bases from J, with 10 bases between. The clonotype comes from a man in his 60s who had recovered from COVID-19. This rearrangement joins TRBV29-1 to TRBJ1-1; possibly TRBD1 for D (5 bases). Source material: PBMCs or T cells enriched from blood (not recorded which). The CDR3: CSVGWGTTEAFF. CDR3 nucleotides: TGCAGCGTTGGGTGGGGCACCACTGAAGCTTTCTTT.